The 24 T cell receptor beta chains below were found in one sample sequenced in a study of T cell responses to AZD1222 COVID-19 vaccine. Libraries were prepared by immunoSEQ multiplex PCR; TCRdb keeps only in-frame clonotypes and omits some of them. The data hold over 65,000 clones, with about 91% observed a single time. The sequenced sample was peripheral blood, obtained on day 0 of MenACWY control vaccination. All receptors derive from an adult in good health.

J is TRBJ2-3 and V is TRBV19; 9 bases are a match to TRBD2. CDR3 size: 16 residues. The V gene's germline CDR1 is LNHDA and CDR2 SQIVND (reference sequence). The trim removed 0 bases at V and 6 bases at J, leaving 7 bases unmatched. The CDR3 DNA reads TGTGCCAGTAGTATAGAAGGCGGGGGGGCCAGGGATACGCAGTATTTT. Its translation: CASSIEGGGARDTQYF.

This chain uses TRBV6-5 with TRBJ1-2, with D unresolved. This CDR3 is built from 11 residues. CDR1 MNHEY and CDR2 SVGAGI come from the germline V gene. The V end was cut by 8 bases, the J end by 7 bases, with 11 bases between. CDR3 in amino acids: CASASSFGYTF. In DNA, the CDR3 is TGTGCCAGCGCTTCGAGTTTTGGCTACACCTTC.

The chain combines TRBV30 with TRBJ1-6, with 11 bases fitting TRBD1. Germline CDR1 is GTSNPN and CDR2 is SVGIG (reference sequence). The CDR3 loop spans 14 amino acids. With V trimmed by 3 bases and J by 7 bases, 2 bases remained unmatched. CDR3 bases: TGTGCCTGGAGGGGGACAGGGGGGAATTCACCCCTCCACTTT. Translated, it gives CAWRGTGGNSPLHF. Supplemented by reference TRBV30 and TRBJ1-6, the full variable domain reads SQTIHQWPATLVQPVGSPLSLECTVEGTSNPNLYWYRQAAGRGLQLLFYSVGIGQISSEVPQNLSASRPQDRQFILSSKKLLLSDSGFYLCAWRGTGGNSPLHFGNGTRLTVT.

CDR3 in DNA: TGTGCCAGCAGCACCCGGACAGGGGGCAGGGCTGACTATGGCTACACCTTC. This sequence encodes CASSTRTGGRADYGYTF. The chain combines TRBV9 with TRBJ1-2; 11 bases are a match to TRBD1. Germline V lookup: CDR1 SGDLS, CDR2 YYNGEE. Losses at the gene ends were 4 bases for V and 3 bases for J; bases not matched to a gene: 11. This CDR3 comprises 17 residues.

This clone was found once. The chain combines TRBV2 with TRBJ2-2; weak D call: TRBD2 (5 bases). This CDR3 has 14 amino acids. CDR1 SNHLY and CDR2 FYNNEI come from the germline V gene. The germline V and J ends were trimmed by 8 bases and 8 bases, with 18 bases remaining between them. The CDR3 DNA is TGTGCCAGCGAAGCCGGGAAACAAGCAGGGGAGCTGTTTTTT. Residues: CASEAGKQAGELFF.

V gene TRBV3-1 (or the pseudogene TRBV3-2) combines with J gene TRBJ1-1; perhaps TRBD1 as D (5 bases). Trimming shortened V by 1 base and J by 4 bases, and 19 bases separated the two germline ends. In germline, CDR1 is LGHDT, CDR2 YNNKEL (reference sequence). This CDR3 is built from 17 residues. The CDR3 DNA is TGTGCCAGCAGCCAAGCCACGGGACGAAACCTCTTCACTGAAGCTTTCTTT. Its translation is CASSQATGRNLFTEAFF.

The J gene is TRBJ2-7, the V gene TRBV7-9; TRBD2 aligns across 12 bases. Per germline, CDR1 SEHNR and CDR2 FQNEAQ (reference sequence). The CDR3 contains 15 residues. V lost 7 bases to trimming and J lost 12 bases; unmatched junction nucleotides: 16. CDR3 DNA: TGTGCCAGCACCATTAGGCGGCTAGCGGGAGGGCAGCGGTACTTC. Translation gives CASTIRRLAGGQRYF.

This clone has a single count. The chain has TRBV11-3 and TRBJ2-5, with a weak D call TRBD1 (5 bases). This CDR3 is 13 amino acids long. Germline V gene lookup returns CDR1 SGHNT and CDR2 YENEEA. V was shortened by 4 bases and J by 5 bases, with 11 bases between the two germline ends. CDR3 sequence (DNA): TGTGCCAGCAGCTCCCAGGGTCACGAGACCCAGTACTTC. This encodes CASSSQGHETQYF.

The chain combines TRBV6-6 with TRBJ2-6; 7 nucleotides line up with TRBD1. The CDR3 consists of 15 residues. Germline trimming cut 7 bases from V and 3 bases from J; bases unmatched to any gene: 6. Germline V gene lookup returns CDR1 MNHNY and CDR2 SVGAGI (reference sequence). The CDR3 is CASNKQGFGANVLTF. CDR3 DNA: TGTGCCAGCAATAAACAGGGGTTTGGGGCCAACGTCCTGACTTTC.

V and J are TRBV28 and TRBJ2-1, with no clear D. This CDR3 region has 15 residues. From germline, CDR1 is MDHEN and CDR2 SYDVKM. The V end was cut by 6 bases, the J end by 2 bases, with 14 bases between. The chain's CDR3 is CASRPGQATYNEQFF. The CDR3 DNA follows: TGTGCCAGCAGACCGGGCCAGGCGACCTACAATGAGCAGTTCTTC.

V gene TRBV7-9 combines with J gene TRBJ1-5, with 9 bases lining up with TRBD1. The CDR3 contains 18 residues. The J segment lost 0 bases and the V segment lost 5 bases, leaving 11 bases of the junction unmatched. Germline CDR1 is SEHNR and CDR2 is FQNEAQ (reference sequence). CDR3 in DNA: TGTGCCAGCAGCACGTCCGGGACAGGGATACTTAGCAATCAGCCCCAGCATTTT. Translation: CASSTSGTGILSNQPQHF.

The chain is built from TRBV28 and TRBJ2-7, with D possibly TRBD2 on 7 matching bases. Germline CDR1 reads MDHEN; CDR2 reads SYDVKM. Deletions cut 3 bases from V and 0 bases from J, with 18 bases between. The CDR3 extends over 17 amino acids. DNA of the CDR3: TGTGCCAGCAGTTTCGTGCGGGGGCAGCCGAGCTCCTACGAGCAGTACTTC. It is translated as CASSFVRGQPSSYEQYF.

The CDR3 spells CASSPGTSWNPQETQYF. CDR3 nucleotides: TGTGCCAGCAGCCCAGGGACTAGCTGGAACCCACAAGAGACCCAGTACTTC. The V call is TRBV7-8, the J call TRBJ2-5, with 9 bases aligning to TRBD2. J gave up 2 bases and V 5 bases, and 12 bases lay outside the gene matches. The CDR3 loop spans 17 amino acids. Looked up from germline, CDR1 is SGHVS and CDR2 is FQNEAQ.

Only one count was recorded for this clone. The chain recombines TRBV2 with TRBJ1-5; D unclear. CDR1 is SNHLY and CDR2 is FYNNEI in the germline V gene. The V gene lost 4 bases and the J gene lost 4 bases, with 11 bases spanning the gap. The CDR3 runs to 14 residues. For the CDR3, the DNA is TGTGCCAGCAGTGGACTATATGATAATCAGCCCCAGCATTTT. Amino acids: CASSGLYDNQPQHF.

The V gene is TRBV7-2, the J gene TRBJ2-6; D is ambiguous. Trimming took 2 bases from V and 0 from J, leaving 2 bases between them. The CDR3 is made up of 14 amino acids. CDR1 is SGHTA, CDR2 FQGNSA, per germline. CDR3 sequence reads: CASSLFSGANVLTF. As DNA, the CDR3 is TGTGCCAGCAGCTTATTCTCTGGGGCCAACGTCCTGACTTTC.

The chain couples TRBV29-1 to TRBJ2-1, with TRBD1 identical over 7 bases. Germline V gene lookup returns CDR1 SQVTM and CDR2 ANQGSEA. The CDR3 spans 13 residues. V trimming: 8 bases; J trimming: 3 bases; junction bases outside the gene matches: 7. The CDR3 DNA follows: TGCAGCACCAGGGCAGGGGGCTACAATGAGCAGTTCTTC. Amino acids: CSTRAGGYNEQFF.

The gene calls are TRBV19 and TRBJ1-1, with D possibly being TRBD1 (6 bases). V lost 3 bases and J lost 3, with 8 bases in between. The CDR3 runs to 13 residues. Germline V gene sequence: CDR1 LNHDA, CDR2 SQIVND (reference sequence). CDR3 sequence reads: CASSIRTDTEAFF. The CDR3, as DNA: TGTGCCAGTAGTATCCGGACAGACACTGAAGCTTTCTTT.

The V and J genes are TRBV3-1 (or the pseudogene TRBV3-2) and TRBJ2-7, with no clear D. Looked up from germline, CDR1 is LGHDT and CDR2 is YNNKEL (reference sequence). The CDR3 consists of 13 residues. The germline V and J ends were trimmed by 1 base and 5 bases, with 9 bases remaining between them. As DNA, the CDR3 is TGTGCCAGCAGCCAAGGTACCGCTAACGAGCAGTACTTC. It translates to CASSQGTANEQYF.

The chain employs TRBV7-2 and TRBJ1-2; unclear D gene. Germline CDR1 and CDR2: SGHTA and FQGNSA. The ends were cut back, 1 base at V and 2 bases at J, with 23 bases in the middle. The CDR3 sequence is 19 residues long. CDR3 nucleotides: TGTGCCAGCAGCTTAGATGGGTTTAAGGTCAGGACCTTAAACTATGGCTACACCTTC. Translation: CASSLDGFKVRTLNYGYTF.

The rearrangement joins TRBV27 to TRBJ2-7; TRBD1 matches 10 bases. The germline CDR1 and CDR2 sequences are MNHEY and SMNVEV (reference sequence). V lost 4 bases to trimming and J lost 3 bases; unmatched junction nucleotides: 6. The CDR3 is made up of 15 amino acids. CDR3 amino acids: CASSSAGTGDYEQYF. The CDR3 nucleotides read TGTGCCAGCAGTTCAGCCGGGACAGGGGACTACGAGCAGTACTTC.

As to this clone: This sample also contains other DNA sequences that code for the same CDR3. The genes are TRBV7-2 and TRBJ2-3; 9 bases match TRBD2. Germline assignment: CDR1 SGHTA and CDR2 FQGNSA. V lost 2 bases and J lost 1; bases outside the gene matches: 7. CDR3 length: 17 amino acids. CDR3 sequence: CASSLFGLAGGTDTQYF. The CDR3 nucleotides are TGTGCCAGCAGCTTATTTGGTTTAGCGGGGGGCACAGATACGCAGTATTTT.

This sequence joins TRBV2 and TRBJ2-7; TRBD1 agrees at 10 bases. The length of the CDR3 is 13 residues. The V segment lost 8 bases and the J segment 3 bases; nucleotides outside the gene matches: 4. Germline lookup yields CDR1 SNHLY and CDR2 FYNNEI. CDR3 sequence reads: CASGGQGSYEQYF. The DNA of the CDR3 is TGTGCCAGCGGGGGACAGGGGAGCTACGAGCAGTACTTC. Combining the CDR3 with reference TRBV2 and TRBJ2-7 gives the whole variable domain EPEVTQTPSHQVTQMGQEVILRCVPISNHLYFYWYRQILGQKVEFLVSFYNNEISEKSEIFDDQFSVERPDGSNFTLKIRSTKLEDSAMYFCASGGQGSYEQYFGPGTRLTVT.

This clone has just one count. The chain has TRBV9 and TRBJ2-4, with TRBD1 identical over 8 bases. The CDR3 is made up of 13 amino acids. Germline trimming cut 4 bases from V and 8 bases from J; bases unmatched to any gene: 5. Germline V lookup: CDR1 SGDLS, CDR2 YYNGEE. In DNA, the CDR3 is TGTGCCAGCAGCCAGACAGGGGTGGACATTCAGTACTTC. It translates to CASSQTGVDIQYF.

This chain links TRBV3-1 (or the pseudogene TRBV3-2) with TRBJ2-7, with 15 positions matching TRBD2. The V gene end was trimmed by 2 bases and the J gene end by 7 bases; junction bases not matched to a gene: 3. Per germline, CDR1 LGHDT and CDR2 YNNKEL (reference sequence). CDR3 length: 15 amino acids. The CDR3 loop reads CASSQWGLAGGEQYF. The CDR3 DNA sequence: TGTGCCAGCAGCCAATGGGGACTAGCGGGAGGAGAGCAGTACTTC.